This TCR beta chain was identified in a study of T-cell memory formation after mild COVID-19. Turning to the study itself: Clusters of TCRs were largely donor specific.

Points from the study as a whole: Clones that contracted clustered mainly in CM and EM if CD4+ and in EMRA if CD8+.

This clonotype was seen only a few times. Its antigen remains unknown. TCRdb re-derived calls from the 5' RACE reads in MiXCR, one entry per CDR3 protein. This table has approximately 300,000 distinct CDR3 sequences, roughly 8.2% appearing once. Material for sequencing was PBMCs or a T cell subset sorted from them (not recorded which). The TCR sequence derives from a man aged 18-30 years who had mild COVID-19 (a few samples of this study predate the infection). Cell type and time point are not known.

CDR3 amino acids: CASIPLGLAENEQFF. The CDR3, as DNA: TGTGCCAGCATCCCGCTGGGACTAGCAGAGAATGAGCAGTTCTTC. The V and J genes are TRBV5-6 and TRBJ2-1; TRBD2 matches at 9 bases. This CDR3 contains 15 residues. Germline lookup yields CDR1 SGHDT and CDR2 YYEEEE. V lost 6 bases, J lost 7 bases, and 11 bases stayed unmatched.